This T cell receptor beta chain was observed in a study of blood T cell repertoires in COVID-19. Study-wide background: In each case, the material was cDNA or gDNA derived from T cells, B-cell-depleted T cells, or PBMCs.

Authors' methods: Using reference gene primer amplification, nucleated cell counts were estimated. Assay used: immunoSEQ multiplex PCR; TCRdb lists only in-frame clones, some missing. D and trimming were read from the DNA, whereas the V and J calls and clone size are those reported in that table. This sample has about 260,000 clones, with about 80% found just once. Ages ranged from about 18 to 100 years, with residence in 24 US areas. Grouping used clinical history reported by participants in a survey and questionnaire. The clonotype was recovered from a young man with acute COVID-19. Sequencing used PBMCs or T cells enriched from blood (not recorded which).

DNA of the CDR3: TGTGCCAGCAGTAGGGGACTGACTGGGGCCAACGTCCTGACTTTC. Residues: CASSRGLTGANVLTF. This chain links TRBV7-8 with TRBJ2-6; D possibly corresponds to TRBD2 (6 bases). CDR3 length: 15 residues. Germline V CDR1 and CDR2: SGHVS, FQNEAQ. V was trimmed by 6 bases and J by 2 bases, leaving 11 bases between them.